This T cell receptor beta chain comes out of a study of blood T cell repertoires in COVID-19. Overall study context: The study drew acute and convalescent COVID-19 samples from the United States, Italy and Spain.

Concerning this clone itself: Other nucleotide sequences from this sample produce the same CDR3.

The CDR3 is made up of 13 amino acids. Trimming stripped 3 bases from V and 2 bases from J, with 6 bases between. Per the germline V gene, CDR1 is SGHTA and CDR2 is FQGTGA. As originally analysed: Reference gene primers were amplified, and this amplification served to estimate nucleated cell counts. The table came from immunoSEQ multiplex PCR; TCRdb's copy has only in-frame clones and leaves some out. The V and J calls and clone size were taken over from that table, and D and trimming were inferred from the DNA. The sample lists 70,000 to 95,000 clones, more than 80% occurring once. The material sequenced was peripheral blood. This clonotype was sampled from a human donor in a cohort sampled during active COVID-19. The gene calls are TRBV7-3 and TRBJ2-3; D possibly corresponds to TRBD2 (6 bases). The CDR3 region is CASSLDYTDTQYF. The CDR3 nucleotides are TGTGCCAGCAGCTTGGACTACACAGATACGCAGTATTTT.